Each of the 15 T cell receptor beta chains below was sequenced from the same sample in a study of PD-L1 blockade in urothelial cancer. Indicated time point: pretreatment peripheral blood. Some clones are missing from TCRdb's copy, which holds only in-frame ones; the method was immunoSEQ multiplex PCR. The table includes 45,000 to 55,000 clones, around 79% detected once. Sequencing used PBMCs, obtained around atezolizumab (anti-PD-L1) treatment. The source of these receptors is a man aged 65 to 79 with urothelial cancer.

The chain uses TRBV30 and TRBJ1-3; possible D gene TRBD1, 6 bases. Deletions cut 5 bases from V and 1 base from J, with 12 bases between. The germline gives CDR1 GTSNPN, CDR2 SVGIG (reference sequence). The CDR3 consists of 14 residues. CDR3 protein: CAWGPGTSGNTIYF. DNA of the CDR3: TGTGCCTGGGGGCCCGGGACATCTGGAAACACCATATATTTT.

J is TRBJ1-5 and V is TRBV14, with unresolved D. Trimming removed 1 base at V and 6 bases at J, with 10 bases between. The germline V gene encodes CDR1 SGHDN and CDR2 FVKESK. This CDR3 region has 14 residues. The CDR3 loop is CASSQGGTSQPQHF. The DNA for the CDR3 is TGTGCCAGCAGCCAAGGAGGAACGAGTCAGCCCCAGCATTTT.

The chain carries TRBV28 and TRBJ1-3, with no clear D. This CDR3 has 14 amino acids. Trimming removed 2 bases at V and 3 bases at J, with 8 bases between. Germline assignment: CDR1 MDHEN and CDR2 SYDVKM. CDR3 region: CASSLVSGGNTIYF. The DNA of the CDR3 is TGTGCCAGCAGTTTAGTATCAGGTGGAAACACCATATATTTT.

The rearrangement joins TRBV5-5 to TRBJ1-4; D uncertain. Germline-derived CDR1 and CDR2 are SGHKS and YYEKEE (reference sequence). The CDR3 consists of 15 residues. V was cut by 2 bases and J by 4 bases, with 12 bases left in between. The CDR3, as DNA: TGTGCCAGCAGCTTCGGAGGGAGAGGTAATGAAAAACTGTTTTTT. Its translation is CASSFGGRGNEKLFF.

CDR3 DNA: TGTGCCAGCAGTCCCGACAGGGGAAATCAGCCCCAGCATTTT. Its translation: CASSPDRGNQPQHF. This chain uses TRBV2 with TRBJ1-5; 8 bases are a match to TRBD1. Germline loops: CDR1 SNHLY, CDR2 FYNNEI. The CDR3 is 14 residues long. V lost 5 bases and J lost 4; bases outside the gene matches: 4.

The V gene is TRBV5-4, the J gene TRBJ2-2, with TRBD2 matching over 16 bases. With V trimmed by 4 bases and J by 5 bases, 5 bases remained unmatched. Germline V CDR1 and CDR2: SGHNT, YYREEE (reference sequence). The CDR3 spans 17 residues. CDR3 bases: TGTGCCAGCAGCAAGGGACTAGCGGGAGGGAGGACCGGGGAGCTGTTTTTT. It codes for CASSKGLAGGRTGELFF. Drawing the rest from reference TRBV5-4 and TRBJ2-2, the complete variable domain is ETGVTQSPTHLIKTRGQQVTLRCSSQSGHNTVSWYQQALGQGPQFIFQYYREEENGRGNFPPRFSGLQFPNYSSELNVNALELDDSALYLCASSKGLAGGRTGELFFGEGSRLTVL.

V gene TRBV28 combines with J gene TRBJ2-3; no clear D. V lost 4 bases, J lost 0 bases, and 5 bases lay in between. Germline CDR1 and CDR2: MDHEN and SYDVKM. The CDR3 contains 13 residues. CDR3 protein: CASSSSSTDTQYF. CDR3 in DNA: TGTGCCAGCAGTTCTTCTAGCACAGATACGCAGTATTTT.

The DNA for the CDR3 is TGTGCCAGCTCACCAAAGACTGGAGTACATGAGCAGTTCTTC. This gives the protein CASSPKTGVHEQFF. The genes are TRBV18 and TRBJ2-1, with no clear D. Germline CDR1 is KGHSH and CDR2 is LQKENI. V shed 2 bases and J shed 8 bases, with 13 bases lying between them. The CDR3 contains 14 residues.

The chain links TRBV5-1 to TRBJ2-1, with 7 nucleotides matching TRBD2. Germline V CDR1 and CDR2: SGHRS, YFSETQ. Trimming took 4 bases from V and 9 from J; bases not matched to a gene: 10. The CDR3 loop spans 14 amino acids. The CDR3 DNA follows: TGCGCCAGCAGCCCCCAGGCGGGAGAGGGTGAGCAGTTCTTC. Translation gives CASSPQAGEGEQFF.

This chain connects TRBV9 to TRBJ2-7; 12 bases line up with TRBD2. This CDR3 has 17 amino acids. From germline, CDR1 is SGDLS and CDR2 YYNGEE. Trimming cost V 3 bases and J 7 bases; bases outside gene matches: 14. CDR3: CASSETPTSGREGEQYF. In DNA form, the CDR3 reads TGTGCCAGCAGCGAGACCCCGACTAGCGGGAGAGAAGGAGAGCAGTACTTC.

The rearrangement joins TRBV5-1 to TRBJ2-2, with D perhaps matching TRBD1 (6 bases). CDR1 and CDR2 (germline): SGHRS, YFSETQ. The V gene lost 0 bases and the J gene lost 4 bases, with 10 bases spanning the gap. This CDR3 is built from 15 residues. CDR3 DNA: TGCGCCAGCAGCTTGGGGCAGGGGCCCACCGGGGAGCTGTTTTTT. Translating it yields CASSLGQGPTGELFF.

The chain links TRBV15 to TRBJ1-1; D remains unclear. The germline CDR1 and CDR2 sequences are LNHNV and YYDKDF (reference sequence). The CDR3 is made up of 13 amino acids. Trimming took 3 bases from V and 2 from J, leaving 7 bases between them. CDR3: CATSRPENTEAFF. Written as DNA, the CDR3 is TGTGCCACCAGCAGGCCAGAAAACACTGAAGCTTTCTTT. The full variable domain, with the rest looked up from reference TRBV15 and TRBJ1-1, is DAMVIQNPRYQVTQFGKPVTLSCSQTLNHNVMYWYQQKSSQAPKLLFHYYDKDFNNEADTPDNFQSRRPNTSFCFLDIRSPGLGDTAMYLCATSRPENTEAFFGQGTRLTVV.

The V gene is TRBV5-1, the J gene TRBJ2-3; 9 bases fit TRBD2. CDR1 and CDR2 (germline): SGHRS, YFSETQ. The CDR3 length is 18 residues. V was clipped by 1 base and J by 3 bases; unmatched bases: 12. CDR3 nucleotides: TGCGCCAGCAGCTTGACTACCCGCATGCGGGAGGGGACAGATACGCAGTATTTT. Its protein is CASSLTTRMREGTDTQYF.

The chain links TRBV29-1 to TRBJ2-7; 10 bases fit TRBD2. The V and J ends lost 5 bases and 7 bases, in that order; junction bases with no gene match: 14. This CDR3 has 15 residues. Per the germline V gene, CDR1 is SQVTM and CDR2 is ANQGSEA. This chain's CDR3 is CSVTASAGGPGEQYF. The DNA for the CDR3 is TGCAGCGTTACCGCCTCAGCGGGAGGGCCGGGAGAGCAGTACTTC.

The V gene is TRBV28, the J gene TRBJ1-2; D call uncertain. Germline V lookup: CDR1 MDHEN, CDR2 SYDVKM. CDR3 length: 15 amino acids. Trimming removed 3 bases at V and 0 bases at J, with 11 bases between. The CDR3 protein is CASSFGSGANYGYTF. The CDR3 bases are TGTGCCAGCAGTTTCGGATCGGGAGCTAACTATGGCTACACCTTC.